The next 20 T cell receptor beta chains were all read from a single sample in a study of neurological immune-mediated disorders. MiXCR was run by TCRdb on the 5' RACE reads, yielding one entry per CDR3 protein. Among 25,000 to 35,000 distinct CDR3 sequences listed, 3.3% were seen once. The sample consisted of PBMCs. These receptor sequences come from a woman in her twenties or thirties with multiple sclerosis.

This clonotype has ten or more counts. The chain is built from TRBV7-2 and TRBJ2-1; D remains ambiguous. V lost 1 base, J lost 10 bases, and 8 bases lay in between. Germline V gene lookup returns CDR1 SGHTA and CDR2 FQGNSA. The CDR3 totals 12 residues. CDR3 in DNA: TGTGCCAGCAGCTTAGTGGGATTAGAGCAGTTCTTC. Translating gives CASSLVGLEQFF.

This clonotype was recorded many times. This chain joins TRBV5-1 and TRBJ2-5, with D uncertain. This CDR3 is 14 amino acids long. Germline CDR1 and CDR2: SGHRS and YFSETQ. Trimming left V 0 bases short and J 2 bases short, with 8 bases between. The DNA of the CDR3 is TGCGCCAGCAGCTTGGCTCAGCCTCAAGAGACCCAGTACTTC. This gives the protein CASSLAQPQETQYF.

This clonotype was observed at least ten times. This chain uses TRBV7-9 with TRBJ2-3; D not certain. The CDR3 runs 11 residues. Per germline, CDR1 SEHNR and CDR2 FQNEAQ (reference sequence). Trimming removed 5 bases at V and 6 bases at J, with 6 bases between. CDR3 region: CASSPRDTQYF. DNA of the CDR3: TGTGCCAGCAGCCCTCGTGATACGCAGTATTTT.

This chain's CDR3 is CASSRPQGDSRGNTEAFF. The CDR3 region has the DNA TGTGCCAGCTCACGCCCACAGGGCGATTCCCGCGGAAACACTGAAGCTTTCTTT. V gene TRBV18 combines with J gene TRBJ1-1, with D perhaps TRBD1 (6 bases). V lost 4 bases to trimming and J lost 2 bases, with 23 bases between them. Germline CDR1 and CDR2: KGHSH and LQKENI. The CDR3 loop spans 18 amino acids.

This clonotype was observed many times. As DNA, the CDR3 is TGTGCCAGCAGCCAAACAGCGACCGAAGCTTTCTTT. It translates to CASSQTATEAFF. The gene calls are TRBV3-1 and TRBJ1-1; D unclear. The ends were cut back, 2 bases at V and 8 bases at J, with 9 bases in the middle. Germline assignment: CDR1 LGHDT and CDR2 YNNKEL (reference sequence). The CDR3 has 12 residues. Complete variable domain (other parts from reference TRBV3-1 and TRBJ1-1): DTAVSQTPKYLVTQMGNDKSIKCEQNLGHDTMYWYKQDSKKFLKIMFSYNNKELIINETVPNRFSPKSPDKAHLNLHINSLELGDSAVYFCASSQTATEAFFGQGTRLTVV.

This clonotype was seen ten or more times. The CDR3 here is CASRNRPGTSGSGETQYF. In nucleotides, the CDR3 is TGTGCCAGCAGAAACCGACCGGGGACTAGCGGGAGTGGAGAGACCCAGTACTTC. This chain connects TRBV28 to TRBJ2-5, with TRBD2 matching 14 bases. This CDR3 region has 18 residues. V lost 6 bases to trimming and J lost 4 bases; unmatched junction nucleotides: 13. CDR1 is MDHEN and CDR2 is SYDVKM in the germline V gene.

This clonotype occurred many times. The CDR3, as DNA: TGCGCCAGCAGCCTTTACCCGGCAGACAATGAGCAGTTCTTC. Amino acid sequence: CASSLYPADNEQFF. The chain joins TRBV5-1 to TRBJ2-1; D is uncertain. The CDR3 is 14 amino acids. In germline, CDR1 is SGHRS, CDR2 YFSETQ. V lost 4 bases and J 5 bases, leaving 13 bases between the germline ends.

This clonotype has at least ten counts. The chain uses TRBV7-2 and TRBJ2-1, with TRBD2 identical over 11 bases. This CDR3 contains 17 residues. Germline assignment: CDR1 SGHTA and CDR2 FQGNSA. Trimming removed 1 base from V and 9 bases from J; junction bases left unmatched: 11. This CDR3 reads CASSLGGASGGSSEQFF. As DNA, the CDR3 is TGTGCCAGCAGCTTAGGGGGAGCTAGCGGGGGGAGTAGTGAGCAGTTCTTC.

This clonotype was seen many times. The V call is TRBV18, the J call TRBJ1-1; D uncertain. V lost 1 base to trimming and J lost 1 base, with 7 bases between them. Looked up from germline, CDR1 is KGHSH and CDR2 is LQKENI. This CDR3 is 14 amino acids long. The CDR3 sequence is CASSPLSGNTEAFF. The CDR3 DNA sequence: TGTGCCAGCTCACCACTCTCCGGGAACACTGAAGCTTTCTTT.

This clonotype showed up many times. This chain joins TRBV3-1 and TRBJ2-7, with D perhaps matching TRBD2 (6 bases). The CDR3 is 14 residues long. In germline, CDR1 is LGHDT, CDR2 YNNKEL (reference sequence). The V end lost 4 bases, the J end lost 5 bases, and 15 bases lay between the germline ends. CDR3 DNA sequence: TGTGCCAGCAGCCTTTTAGGCGGGGATCACGAGCAGTACTTC. It codes for CASSLLGGDHEQYF.

At least ten counts were recorded for this clonotype. This chain connects TRBV18 to TRBJ2-3; TRBD1 agrees at 7 bases. V shed 4 bases, J shed 6 bases, and the junction held 10 bases outside the gene matches. The CDR3 contains 15 residues. Germline CDR1 and CDR2: KGHSH and LQKENI. The CDR3 nucleotides read TGTGCCAGCTCACAGGACAGGTGGGATTCCGATACGCAGTATTTT. It encodes CASSQDRWDSDTQYF.

This clonotype was observed many times. This chain joins TRBV24-1 and TRBJ2-3; TRBD2 is a possible D gene (6 bases). Deletions cut 7 bases from V and 6 bases from J, with 13 bases between. Germline CDR1 and CDR2: KGHDR and SFDVKD. The CDR3 is 13 amino acids. The chain's CDR3 is CATRGTEADTQYF. The CDR3, as DNA: TGTGCCACCAGGGGGACTGAAGCGGATACGCAGTATTTT.

This clonotype appeared many times. V gene TRBV28 combines with J gene TRBJ1-1, with D perhaps matching TRBD1 (6 bases). CDR3 length: 15 residues. The germline V and J ends were trimmed by 6 bases and 0 bases, with 14 bases remaining between them. Germline V lookup: CDR1 MDHEN, CDR2 SYDVKM. The CDR3 DNA reads TGTGCCAGCAGCCCGGGGGGGCACATGAACACTGAAGCTTTCTTT. Protein sequence: CASSPGGHMNTEAFF.

Worth noting for this clonotype: One base away lies a much larger clone, so this may be a sequencing read error. V gene TRBV11-2 combines with J gene TRBJ1-1; no reliable D call. The CDR3 loop spans 16 amino acids. CDR1 SGHAT and CDR2 FQNNGV come from the germline V gene. Deletions cut 2 bases from V and 0 bases from J, with 13 bases between. The CDR3 loop is CASSLQPGTLNTEAFF. CDR3 DNA sequence: TGTGCCAGCAGCTTACAGCCAGGCACCCTGAACACTGAAGCTTTCTTT.

This clonotype was recorded at least ten times. The chain recombines TRBV20-1 with TRBJ1-1; no firm D call. Germline V lookup: CDR1 DFQATT, CDR2 SNEGSKA (reference sequence). The CDR3 has 12 amino acids. V lost 6 bases and J 0 bases, leaving 8 bases between the germline ends. The CDR3 here is CSAEGVNTEAFF. In DNA form, the CDR3 reads TGCAGTGCCGAGGGAGTGAACACTGAAGCTTTCTTT.

This clonotype was counted only a few times. A much larger clone differs from this one at a single base, so this may be a read error. The chain combines TRBV18 with TRBJ2-5; weak D call: TRBD1 (6 bases). The CDR3 covers 14 residues. Germline V gene lookup returns CDR1 KGHSH and CDR2 LQKENI. Trimming shortened V by 4 bases and J by 5 bases, and 14 bases separated the two germline ends. The chain's CDR3 is CASSLDRLRETQYF. Here the CDR3 DNA reads TGTGCCAGCTCACTGGACAGACTTAGGGAGACCCAGTACTTC.

This clonotype has ten or more counts. The chain couples TRBV28 to TRBJ1-3; 8 positions agree with TRBD1. V trimming: 2 bases; J trimming: 0 bases; junction bases outside the gene matches: 3. Germline CDR1 reads MDHEN; CDR2 reads SYDVKM. The length of the CDR3 is 16 residues. The CDR3 spells CASSLTGGYSGNTIYF. The CDR3, as DNA: TGTGCCAGCAGTTTAACAGGGGGTTACTCTGGAAACACCATATATTTT.

At least ten counts were recorded for this clonotype. The chain links TRBV7-9 to TRBJ2-1; D remains unclear. Per germline, CDR1 SEHNR and CDR2 FQNEAQ (reference sequence). CDR3 length equals 16 residues. With 1 base removed from V and 1 base from J, the gap between germline ends came to 11 bases. CDR3 nucleotide sequence: TGTGCCAGCAGCTTAGAGGTGGGGTTGTCCTACAATGAGCAGTTCTTC. Translation gives CASSLEVGLSYNEQFF. Drawing the rest from reference TRBV7-9 and TRBJ2-1, the complete variable domain is DTGVSQNPRHKITKRGQNVTFRCDPISEHNRLYWYRQTLGQGPEFLTYFQNEAQLEKSRLLSDRFSAERPKGSFSTLEIQRTEQGDSAMYLCASSLEVGLSYNEQFFGPGTRLTVL.

With respect to this clonotype: One end of the junction varies from germline; a read error may be responsible. This chain links TRBV7-6 with TRBJ1-3, with TRBD1 matching over 8 bases. The CDR3 totals 15 residues. The germline gives CDR1 SGHVS, CDR2 FNYEAQ. The CDR3 nucleotides read TGTGCCATCAGCCCACAGGACAGGGCTGGAAACACCATATATTTT. It encodes CAISPQDRAGNTIYF.

This clonotype has ten or more counts. The chain is built from TRBV5-1 and TRBJ2-3; D gene uncertain. The CDR3 length is 14 residues. V was trimmed by 2 bases and J by 2 bases, leaving 9 bases between them. Germline V gene lookup returns CDR1 SGHRS and CDR2 YFSETQ. The chain's CDR3 is CASSFGPATDTQYF. For the CDR3, the DNA is TGCGCCAGCAGCTTTGGACCGGCCACAGATACGCAGTATTTT.